The clone carrying this T cell receptor beta chain was detected a few times. The CDR3 is 16 residues long. With 8 bases removed from V and 0 bases from J, the gap between germline ends came to 14 bases. In germline, CDR1 is LGHNA, CDR2 YNFKEQ. Each CDR3 protein is one row after TCRdb ran MiXCR on the RT-PCR reads. The top ten hold about 3.9% of the sample, which has almost 700,000 distinct CDR3 sequences, 11% to 15% seen once. The receptor was isolated from a female donor in good health, serving as a healthy control. The chain carries TRBV4-2 and TRBJ2-6, with a weak D call TRBD2 (7 bases). Sequencing was performed on memory CD4+ T cells from blood. CDR3 in DNA: TGTGCCAGCGGGGGGGACACCTCCTCTGGGGCCAACGTCCTGACTTTC. Protein sequence: CASGGDTSSGANVLTF.